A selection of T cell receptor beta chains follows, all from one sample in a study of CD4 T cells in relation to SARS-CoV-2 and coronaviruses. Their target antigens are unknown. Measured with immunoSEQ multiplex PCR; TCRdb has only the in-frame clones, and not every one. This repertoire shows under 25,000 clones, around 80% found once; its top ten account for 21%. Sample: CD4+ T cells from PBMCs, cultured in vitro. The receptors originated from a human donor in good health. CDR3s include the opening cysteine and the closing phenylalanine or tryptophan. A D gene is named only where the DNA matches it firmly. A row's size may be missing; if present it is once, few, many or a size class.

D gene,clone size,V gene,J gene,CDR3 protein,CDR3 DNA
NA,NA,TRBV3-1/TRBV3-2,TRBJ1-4,CASSQDARGSEKLFF,TGTGCCAGCAGCCAAGATGCACGGGGATCCGAAAAACTGTTTTTT
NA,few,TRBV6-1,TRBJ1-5,CASSPAPRGNQPQHF,TGTGCCAGCAGTCCTGCGCCAAGGGGCAATCAGCCCCAGCATTTT
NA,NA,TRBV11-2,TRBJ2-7,CASLLYGGEQYF,TGTGCCAGCCTCCTCTATGGAGGAGAGCAGTACTTC
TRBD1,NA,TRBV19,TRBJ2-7,CASSTGPPGQGHEQYF,TGTGCCAGTAGTACAGGGCCACCGGGACAGGGCCACGAGCAGTACTTC
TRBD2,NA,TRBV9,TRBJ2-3,CASSVGLAGDTQYF,TGTGCCAGCAGCGTAGGACTAGCGGGAGATACGCAGTATTTT
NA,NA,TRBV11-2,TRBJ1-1,CASSLDGGGVTEAFF,TGTGCCAGCAGCTTAGACGGAGGGGGTGTCACTGAAGCTTTCTTT
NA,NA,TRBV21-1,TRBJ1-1,CASSRRGGQGNTEAFF,TGTGCCAGCAGCCGAAGAGGGGGACAGGGTAACACTGAAGCTTTCTTT
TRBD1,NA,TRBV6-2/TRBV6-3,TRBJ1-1,CASSYPRDRGQMNTEAFF,TGTGCCAGCAGTTACCCCCGAGACAGGGGCCAAATGAACACTGAAGCTTTCTTT
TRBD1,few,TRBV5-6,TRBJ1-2,CASSQGTGATFF,TGTGCCAGCAGCCAGGGGACAGGAGCCACCTTCTTC
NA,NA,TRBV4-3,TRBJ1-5,CASSQDRDHQPQHF,TGCGCCAGCAGCCAAGACAGGGACCATCAGCCCCAGCATTTT
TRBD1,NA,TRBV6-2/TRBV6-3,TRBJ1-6,CASSYDRGSYNSPLHF,TGTGCCAGCAGTTACGACAGGGGTTCCTATAATTCACCCCTCCACTTT